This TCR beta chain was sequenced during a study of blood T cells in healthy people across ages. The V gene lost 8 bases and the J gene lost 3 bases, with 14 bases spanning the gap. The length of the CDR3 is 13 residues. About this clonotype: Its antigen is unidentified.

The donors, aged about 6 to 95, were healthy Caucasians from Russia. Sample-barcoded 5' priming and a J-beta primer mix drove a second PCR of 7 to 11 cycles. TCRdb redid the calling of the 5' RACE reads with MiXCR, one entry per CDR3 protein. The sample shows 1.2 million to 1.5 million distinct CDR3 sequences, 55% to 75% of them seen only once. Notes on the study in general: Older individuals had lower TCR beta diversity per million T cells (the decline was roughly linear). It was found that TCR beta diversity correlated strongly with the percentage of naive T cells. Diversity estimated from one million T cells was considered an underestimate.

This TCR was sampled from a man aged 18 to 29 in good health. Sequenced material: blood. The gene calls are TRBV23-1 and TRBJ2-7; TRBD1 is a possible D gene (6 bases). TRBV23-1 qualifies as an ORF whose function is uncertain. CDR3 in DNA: TGCGCCAGCGATGCACAGGGCTTCTACGAGCAGTACTTC. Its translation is CASDAQGFYEQYF.